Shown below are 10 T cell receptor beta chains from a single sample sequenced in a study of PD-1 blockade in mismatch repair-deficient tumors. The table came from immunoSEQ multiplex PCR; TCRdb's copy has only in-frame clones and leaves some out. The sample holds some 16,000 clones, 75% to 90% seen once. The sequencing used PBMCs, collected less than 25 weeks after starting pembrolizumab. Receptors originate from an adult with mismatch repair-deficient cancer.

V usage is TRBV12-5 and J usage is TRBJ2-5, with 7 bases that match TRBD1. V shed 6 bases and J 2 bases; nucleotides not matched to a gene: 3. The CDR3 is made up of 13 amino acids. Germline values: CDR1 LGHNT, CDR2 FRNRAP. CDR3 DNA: TGTGCTAGTGGCCCAGGGGGTCAAGAGACCCAGTACTTC. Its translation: CASGPGGQETQYF. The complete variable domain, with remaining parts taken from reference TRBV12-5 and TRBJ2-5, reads DARVTQTPRHKVTEMGQEVTMRCQPILGHNTVFWYRQTMMQGLELLAYFRNRAPLDDSGMPKDRFSAEMPDATLATLKIQPSEPRDSAVYFCASGPGGQETQYFGPGTRLLVL.

CDR3 bases: TGTGCCAGCACCGGGTACGAGCAGTACTTC. Its protein is CASTGYEQYF. The chain combines TRBV21-1 with TRBJ2-7; the table's TRBD2 call for D was not verified on the DNA. TRBV21-1 is a pseudogene segment. The CDR3 loop spans 10 amino acids.

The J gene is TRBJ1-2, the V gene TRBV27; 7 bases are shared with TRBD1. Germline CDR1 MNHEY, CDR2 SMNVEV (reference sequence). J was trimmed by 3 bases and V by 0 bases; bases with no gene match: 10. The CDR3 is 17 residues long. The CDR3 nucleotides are TGTGCCAGCAGTTTATCAGGCACGACAGGGTTGGACTATGGCTACACCTTC. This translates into CASSLSGTTGLDYGYTF.

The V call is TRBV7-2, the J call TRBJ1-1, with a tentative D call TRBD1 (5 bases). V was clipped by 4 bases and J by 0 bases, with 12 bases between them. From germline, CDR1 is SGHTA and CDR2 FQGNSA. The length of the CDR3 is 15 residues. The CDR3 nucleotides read TGTGCCAGCAGCTCGCAGGGCGTGATGAACACTGAAGCTTTCTTT. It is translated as CASSSQGVMNTEAFF.

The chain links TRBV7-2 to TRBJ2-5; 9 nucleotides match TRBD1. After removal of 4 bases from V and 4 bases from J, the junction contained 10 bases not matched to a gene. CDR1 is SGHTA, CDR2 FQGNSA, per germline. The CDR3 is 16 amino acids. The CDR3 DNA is TGTGCCAGCAGCTCCCCGGGACAGGGAGTGAGAGAGACCCAGTACTTC. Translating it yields CASSSPGQGVRETQYF.

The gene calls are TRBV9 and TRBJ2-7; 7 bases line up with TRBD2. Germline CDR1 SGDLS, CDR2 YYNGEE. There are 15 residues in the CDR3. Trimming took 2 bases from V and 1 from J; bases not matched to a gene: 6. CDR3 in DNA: TGTGCCAGCAGCGTGGGGAGGGGCGGGTCCTACGAGCAGTACTTC. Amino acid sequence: CASSVGRGGSYEQYF. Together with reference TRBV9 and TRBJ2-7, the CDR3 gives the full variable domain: DSGVTQTPKHLITATGQRVTLRCSPRSGDLSVYWYQQSLDQGLQFLIQYYNGEERAKGNILERFSAQQFPDLHSELNLSSLELGDSALYFCASSVGRGGSYEQYFGPGTRLTVT.

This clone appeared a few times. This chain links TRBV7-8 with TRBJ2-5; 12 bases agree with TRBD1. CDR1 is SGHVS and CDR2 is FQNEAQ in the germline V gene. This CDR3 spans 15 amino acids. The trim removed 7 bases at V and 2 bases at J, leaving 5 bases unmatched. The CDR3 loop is CASTRGQGAQETQYF. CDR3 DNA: TGTGCCAGCACCAGGGGACAGGGGGCTCAAGAGACCCAGTACTTC.

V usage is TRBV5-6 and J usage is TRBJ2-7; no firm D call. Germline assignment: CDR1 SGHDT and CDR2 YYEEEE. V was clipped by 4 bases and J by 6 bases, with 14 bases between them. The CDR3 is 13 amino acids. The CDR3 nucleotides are TGTGCCAGCAGCGTGGTTGGGCTGTCCGAGCAGTACTTC. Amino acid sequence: CASSVVGLSEQYF. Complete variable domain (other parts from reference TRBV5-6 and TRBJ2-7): DAGVTQSPTHLIKTRGQQVTLRCSPKSGHDTVSWYQQALGQGPQFIFQYYEEEERQRGNFPDRFSGHQFPNYSSELNVNALLLGDSALYLCASSVVGLSEQYFGPGTRLTVT.

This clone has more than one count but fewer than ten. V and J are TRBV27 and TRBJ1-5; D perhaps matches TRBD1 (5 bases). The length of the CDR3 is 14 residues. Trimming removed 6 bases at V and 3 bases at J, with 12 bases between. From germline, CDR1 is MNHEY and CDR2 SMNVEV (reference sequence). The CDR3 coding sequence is TGTGCCAGCAGCCCGGGGGGGACCAATCAGCCCCAGCATTTT. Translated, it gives CASSPGGTNQPQHF.

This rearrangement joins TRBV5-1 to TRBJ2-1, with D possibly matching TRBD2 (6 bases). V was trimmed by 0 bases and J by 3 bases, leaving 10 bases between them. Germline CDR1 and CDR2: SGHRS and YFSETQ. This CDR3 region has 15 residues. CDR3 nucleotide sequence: TGCGCCAGCAGCTTGGACGCGGGAAGCTACAATGAGCAGTTCTTC. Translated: CASSLDAGSYNEQFF.